The present TCR beta chain was sequenced within a study of early T cells in non-severe SARS-CoV-2 infection. Background on the study: The authors sequenced bulk RNA from unsorted whole blood, leaving chains unpaired.

This clonotype was detected many times. Individual cDNA molecules were tagged with unique molecular identifiers, the study reported. TCRdb ran MiXCR on the 5' RACE reads and lists one entry per CDR3 protein. The sample has under 70,000 distinct CDR3 sequences, about 6% seen once. The source material was whole blood, sampled at baseline. This clonotype originated in an adult who was a healthcare worker with PCR-confirmed SARS-CoV-2 infection or an uninfected control (not recorded which).

CDR3: CASSPRTGQAPLHF. In DNA, the CDR3 is TGTGCCAGCTCACCCCGGACAGGGCAAGCACCCCTCCACTTT. This chain links TRBV18 with TRBJ1-6; TRBD1 matches at 8 bases. Germline V gene lookup returns CDR1 KGHSH and CDR2 LQKENI. V shed 3 bases, J shed 11 bases, and the junction held 6 bases outside the gene matches. The CDR3 length is 14 residues.